This is a list of T cell receptor beta chains from one sample in a study of CD4 T cells in relation to SARS-CoV-2 and coronaviruses. Their target antigens are unknown. The data were produced by immunoSEQ multiplex PCR, yet TCRdb's version contains in-frame clones alone and is incomplete. Seen here are approximately 20,000 clones, roughly 81% observed once, and the top ten hold about a fifth. Sequenced input: CD4+ T cells from PBMCs, cultured in vitro. The receptors here all came from a human donor in good health. CDR3s include the opening cysteine and the closing phenylalanine or tryptophan. A D gene is named only where the DNA matches it firmly. The listing skips clone size in some rows; elsewhere it reads once, few, many or a size class.

NA	TRBV5-1	TRBJ2-1	TRBD2	TGCGCCAGCAAGGGCACTAGCGGGGGGAGCTCCTACAATGAGCAGTTCTTC	CASKGTSGGSSYNEQFF
NA	TRBV9	TRBJ1-3	NA	TGTGCCAGCAGCGTAGCAGGGGAGAAATACACCATATATTTT	CASSVAGEKYTIYF
NA	TRBV4-2	TRBJ2-2	NA	TGTGCCAGCAGCCAAATCCCGGGACACCGGGAGCTGTTTTTT	CASSQIPGHRELFF
once	TRBV5-6	TRBJ2-7	NA	TGTGCCAGCAGCTTGGGGACTTACGAGCAGTACTTC	CASSLGTYEQYF
NA	TRBV9	TRBJ2-7	NA	TGTGCCAGCAGCGCTACACCGGGACACAACTACGAGCAGTACTTC	CASSATPGHNYEQYF
NA	TRBV28	TRBJ1-1	NA	TGTGCCAGCAGTTTGATCACTGAAGCTTTCTTT	CASSLITEAFF
NA	TRBV19	TRBJ2-2	NA	TGTGCCAGTAGTCTTAGGGAGTCCGGGGAGCTGTTTTTT	CASSLRESGELFF
NA	TRBV5-1	TRBJ2-7	NA	TGCGCCAGCAGCTCCACCTTAGGGGAGCAGTACTTC	CASSSTLGEQYF
NA	TRBV12-3/TRBV12-4	TRBJ1-1	NA	TGTGCCAGCAGGGTAGGGTTGGGGACTGAAGCTTTCTTT	CASRVGLGTEAFF
NA	TRBV11-2	TRBJ1-4	NA	TGTGCCAGCAGCTTAGATCAAGGGGTCGGTGAAAAACTGTTTTTT	CASSLDQGVGEKLFF
once	TRBV18	TRBJ2-3	NA	TGTGCCAGCTCCCCTCTGGATTGGGATACGCAGTATTTT	CASSPLDWDTQYF
NA	TRBV7-2	TRBJ2-7	TRBD2	TGTGCCAGCAGCTTAAACGGGGGGGCTTTGTACGAGCAGTACTTC	CASSLNGGALYEQYF
few	TRBV2	TRBJ1-6	NA	TGTGCCAGCAGTGAAGACAGCCCCATTTCACCCCTCCACTTT	CASSEDSPISPLHF
NA	TRBV7-9	TRBJ2-7	TRBD2	TGTGCCAGCAGCTTAGCGGGGGGGAGTTACGAGCAGTACTTC	CASSLAGGSYEQYF
NA	TRBV10-3	TRBJ1-1	TRBD1	TGTGCCATCAGGGGAGGACAGGTTCGGGGGAACACTGAAGCTTTCTTT	CAIRGGQVRGNTEAFF
NA	TRBV5-8	TRBJ2-7	NA	TGTGCCAGCAGCCACAACTACGAGCAGTACTTC	CASSHNYEQYF
NA	TRBV11-2	TRBJ1-5	NA	TGTGCCAGCAGCCAAGGGTGGGGACAGCCCCAGCATTTT	CASSQGWGQPQHF
few	TRBV18	TRBJ1-1	NA	TGTGCCAGCTCACCACCGGGGGGATACACTGAAGCTTTCTTT	CASSPPGGYTEAFF
NA	TRBV29-1	TRBJ2-5	TRBD1	TGCAGCGTAACAGGGGTTGAGACCCAGTACTTC	CSVTGVETQYF
once	TRBV27	TRBJ1-3	TRBD1	TGTGCCAGCAGTCGTCCGGACAGGAGCTCTGGAAACACCATATATTTT	CASSRPDRSSGNTIYF
NA	TRBV4-3	TRBJ2-1	NA	TGCGCCAGCAGCCAAGATAAACGTCGAGGGGGGTATGAGCAGTTCTTC	CASSQDKRRGGYEQFF
NA	TRBV7-9	TRBJ1-6	NA	TGTGCCAGCAGCTTAGGTGACAGCACCTATAATTCACCCCTCCACTTT	CASSLGDSTYNSPLHF
NA	TRBV6-5	TRBJ2-7	NA	TGTGCCAGCACTCCGACCCCGTCCCATTACTACGAGCAGTACTTC	CASTPTPSHYYEQYF
NA	TRBV4-1	TRBJ1-1	NA	TGCGCCAGCAGCCACCTAAACAGGGTAGGAACTGAAGCTTTCTTT	CASSHLNRVGTEAFF
once	TRBV5-1	TRBJ2-3	NA	TGCGCCAGCAGCTTGGATGTAGTTTTGGCAGATACGCAGTATTTT	CASSLDVVLADTQYF
NA	TRBV6-2/TRBV6-3	TRBJ2-3	NA	TGTGCCAGCAACCCGGGGGCAGCCAACACAGATACGCAGTATTTT	CASNPGAANTDTQYF
NA	TRBV6-5	TRBJ2-5	TRBD2	TGTGCCAGCAGTCTGGGCGGGAGCGCAAAGACCCAGTACTTC	CASSLGGSAKTQYF
NA	TRBV5-6	TRBJ2-3	TRBD1	TGTGCCAGCAGCCACAGGGGGCTGAGGACAGATACGCAGTATTTT	CASSHRGLRTDTQYF
NA	TRBV19	TRBJ2-5	NA	TGTGCCAGTTCCCCTCCGGGGCAAGAGACCCAGTACTTC	CASSPPGQETQYF
NA	TRBV28	TRBJ1-2	NA	TGTGCCAGCAGTTTAGAGGGCCGAAACTATGGCTACACCTTC	CASSLEGRNYGYTF
NA	TRBV14	TRBJ1-2	NA	TGTGCCAGCAGCCAAGGACAGAACTATGGCTACACCTTC	CASSQGQNYGYTF
NA	TRBV11-2	TRBJ2-1	TRBD2	TGTGCCAGCAGCTTAGATCTCAAGACTAGCGCCAATGAGCAGTTCTTC	CASSLDLKTSANEQFF
NA	TRBV6-5	TRBJ2-1	NA	TGTGCCAGCAGTAATTACAGGATCTACAATGAGCAGTTCTTC	CASSNYRIYNEQFF
NA	TRBV7-6	TRBJ2-7	NA	TGTGCCAGCAGCTCACTGCCCAACAGGGATTTCGAGCAGTACTTC	CASSSLPNRDFEQYF